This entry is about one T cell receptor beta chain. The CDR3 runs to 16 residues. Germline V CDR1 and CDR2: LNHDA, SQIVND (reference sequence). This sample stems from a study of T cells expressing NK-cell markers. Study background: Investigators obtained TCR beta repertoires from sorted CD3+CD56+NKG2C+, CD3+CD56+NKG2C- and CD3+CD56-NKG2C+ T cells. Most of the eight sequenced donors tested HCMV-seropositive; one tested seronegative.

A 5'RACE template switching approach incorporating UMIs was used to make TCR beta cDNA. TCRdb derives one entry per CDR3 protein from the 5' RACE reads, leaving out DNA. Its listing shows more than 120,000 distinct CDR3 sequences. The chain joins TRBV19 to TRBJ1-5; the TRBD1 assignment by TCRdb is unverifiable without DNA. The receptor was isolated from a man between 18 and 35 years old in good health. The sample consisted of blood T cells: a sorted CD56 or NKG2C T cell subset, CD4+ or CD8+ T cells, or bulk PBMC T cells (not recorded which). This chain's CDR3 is CASSIRPGWDDQPQHF. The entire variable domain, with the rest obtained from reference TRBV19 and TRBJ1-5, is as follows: DGGITQSPKYLFRKEGQNVTLSCEQNLNHDAMYWYRQDPGQGLRLIYYSQIVNDFQKGDIAEGYSVSREKKESFPLTVTSAQKNPTAFYLCASSIRPGWDDQPQHFGDGTRLSIL.